This record concerns one T cell receptor beta chain sequence. V lost 3 bases, J lost 4 bases, and 10 bases lay in between. Germline-derived CDR1 and CDR2 are SGHTA and FQGNSA. The CDR3 has 13 amino acids. This record belongs to a study of T cell changes during pregnancy in multiple sclerosis. Method: immunoSEQ multiplex PCR; TCRdb's copy keeps in-frame clones and lacks some. The sample lists around 15,000 clones, 80% to 90% occurring once. The chain uses TRBV7-2 and TRBJ2-7, with a weak D call TRBD1 (6 bases). The receptor was isolated from a female donor in good health, enrolled as a control in a pregnancy study. The starting material was CD8+ T cells from peripheral blood mononuclear cells, obtained in the second trimester of pregnancy. DNA for the CDR3: TGTGCCAGCAGCTTGGGCACAGGGTACGAGCAGTACTTC. Translated: CASSLGTGYEQYF.